This TCR beta chain was documented in a study of chemoradiotherapy in HPV16-positive cancers. Regarding the study as a whole: Only a couple of HPV16-positive patients supplied the functional HPV-specificity definition.

The germline gives CDR1 MNHEY, CDR2 SVGAGI. The CDR3 runs 14 residues. V was pared by 2 bases and J by 0 bases, with 7 bases between. TCRdb's copy holds only in-frame clones and misses some; the assay was immunoSEQ multiplex PCR. The data contain 4,000 to 5,000 clones, about 92% of them singletons. A remark on this clone: What it binds is unknown.

Samples were taken several times over chemoradiotherapy. This rearrangement joins TRBV6-5 to TRBJ1-1; a possible D gene is TRBD1 (5 bases). The sequence came from a human donor with HPV-associated anogenital cancer. This sample was taken from a patient who underwent chemoradiotherapy. The CDR3 DNA reads TGTGCCAGCAGTTACGGGGGTATGAACACTGAAGCTTTCTTT. This sequence encodes CASSYGGMNTEAFF.